This entry is about one T cell receptor (beta chain). The antigen is not known. This sample stems from a study of ipilimumab plus nivolumab after autologous stem cell transplantation. Starting 14 to 28 days after autologous transplant, ipilimumab 1 mg/kg was given. Dosing: nivolumab 3 mg/kg IV, weeks 1, 4, 7, 10, then every two weeks to week 26. Trimming stripped 3 bases from V and 10 bases from J, with 14 bases between. The germline CDR1 and CDR2 sequences are SGHTA and FQGTGA. The CDR3 is 13 residues long. The table came from immunoSEQ multiplex PCR; TCRdb's copy has only in-frame clones and leaves some out. This table holds 15,000 to 20,000 clones, roughly four fifths found once. The study, taken as a whole, reports: TCR repertoire, Treg phenotype and gut microbiota reportedly support more study of this approach.

The chain combines TRBV7-3 with TRBJ2-3, with unresolved D. This receptor was identified in a male donor with diffuse large B-cell lymphoma. Sequencing used PBMCs, obtained in a trial of ipilimumab plus nivolumab as post-transplant consolidation. As DNA, the CDR3 is TGTGCCAGCAGCTTCGCCAACCTGGATGCGCAGTATTTT. Encoded protein: CASSFANLDAQYF. Variable domain in full (rest from reference TRBV7-3 and TRBJ2-3): GAGVSQTPSNKVTEKGKYVELRCDPISGHTALYWYRQSLGQGPEFLIYFQGTGAADDSGLPNDRFFAVRPEGSVSTLKIQRTERGDSAVYLCASSFANLDAQYFGPGTRLTVL.